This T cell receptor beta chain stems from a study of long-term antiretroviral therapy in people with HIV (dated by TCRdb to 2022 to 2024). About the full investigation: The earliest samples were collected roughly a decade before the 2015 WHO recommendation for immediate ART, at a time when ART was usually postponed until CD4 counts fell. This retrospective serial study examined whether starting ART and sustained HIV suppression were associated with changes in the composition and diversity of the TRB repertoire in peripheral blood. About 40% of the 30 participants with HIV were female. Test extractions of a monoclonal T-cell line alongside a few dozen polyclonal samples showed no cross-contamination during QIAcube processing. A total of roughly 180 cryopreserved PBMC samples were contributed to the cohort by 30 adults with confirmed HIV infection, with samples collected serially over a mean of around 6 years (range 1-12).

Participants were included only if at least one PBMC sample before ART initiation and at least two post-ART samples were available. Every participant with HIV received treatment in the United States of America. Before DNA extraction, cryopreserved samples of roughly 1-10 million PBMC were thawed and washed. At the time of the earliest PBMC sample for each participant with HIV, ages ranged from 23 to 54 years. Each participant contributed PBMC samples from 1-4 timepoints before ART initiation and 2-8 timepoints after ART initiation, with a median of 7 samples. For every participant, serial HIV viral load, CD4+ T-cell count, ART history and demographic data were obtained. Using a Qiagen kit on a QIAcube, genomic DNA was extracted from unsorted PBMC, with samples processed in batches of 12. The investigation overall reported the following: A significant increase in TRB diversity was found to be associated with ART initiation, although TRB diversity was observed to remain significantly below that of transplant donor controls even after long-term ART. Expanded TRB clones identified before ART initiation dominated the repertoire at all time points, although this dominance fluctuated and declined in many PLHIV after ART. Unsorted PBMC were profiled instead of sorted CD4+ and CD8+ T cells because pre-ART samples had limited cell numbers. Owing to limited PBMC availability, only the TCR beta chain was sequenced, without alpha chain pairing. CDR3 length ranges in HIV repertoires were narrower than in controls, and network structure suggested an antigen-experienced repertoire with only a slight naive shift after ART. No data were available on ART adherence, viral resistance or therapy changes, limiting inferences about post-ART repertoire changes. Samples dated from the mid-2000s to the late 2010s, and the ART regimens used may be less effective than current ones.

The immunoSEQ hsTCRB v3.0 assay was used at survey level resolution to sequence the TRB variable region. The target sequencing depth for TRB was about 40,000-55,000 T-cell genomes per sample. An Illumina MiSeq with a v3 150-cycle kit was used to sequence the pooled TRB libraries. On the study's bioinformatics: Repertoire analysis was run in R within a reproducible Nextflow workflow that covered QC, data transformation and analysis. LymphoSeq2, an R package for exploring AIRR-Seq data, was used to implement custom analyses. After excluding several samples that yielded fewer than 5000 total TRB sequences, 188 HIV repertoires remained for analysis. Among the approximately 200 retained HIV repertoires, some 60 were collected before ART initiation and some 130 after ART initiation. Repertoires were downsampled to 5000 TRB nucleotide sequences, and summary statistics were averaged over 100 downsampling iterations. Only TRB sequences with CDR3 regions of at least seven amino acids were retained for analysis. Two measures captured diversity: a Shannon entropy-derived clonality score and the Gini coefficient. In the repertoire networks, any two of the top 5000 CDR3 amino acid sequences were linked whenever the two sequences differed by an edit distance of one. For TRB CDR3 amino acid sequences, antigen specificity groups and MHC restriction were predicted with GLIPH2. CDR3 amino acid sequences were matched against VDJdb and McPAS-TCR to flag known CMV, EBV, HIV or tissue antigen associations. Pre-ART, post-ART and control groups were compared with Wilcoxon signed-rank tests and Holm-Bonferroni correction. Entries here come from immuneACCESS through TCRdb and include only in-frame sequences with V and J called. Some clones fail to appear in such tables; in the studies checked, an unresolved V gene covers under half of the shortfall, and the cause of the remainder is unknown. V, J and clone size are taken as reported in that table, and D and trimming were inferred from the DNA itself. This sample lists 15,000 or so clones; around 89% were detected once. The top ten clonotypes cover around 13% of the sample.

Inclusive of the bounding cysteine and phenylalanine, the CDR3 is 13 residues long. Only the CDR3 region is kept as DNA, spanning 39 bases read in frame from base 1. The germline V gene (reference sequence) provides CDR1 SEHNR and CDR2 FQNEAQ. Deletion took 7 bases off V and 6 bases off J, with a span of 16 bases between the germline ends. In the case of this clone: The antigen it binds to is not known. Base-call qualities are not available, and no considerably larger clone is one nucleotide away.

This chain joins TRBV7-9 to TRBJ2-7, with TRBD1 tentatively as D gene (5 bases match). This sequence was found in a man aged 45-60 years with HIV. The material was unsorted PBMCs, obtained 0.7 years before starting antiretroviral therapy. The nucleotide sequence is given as TGTGCCAGCACTGATAGCTGGCAGGGCGAGCAGTACTTC. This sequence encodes CASTDSWQGEQYF.